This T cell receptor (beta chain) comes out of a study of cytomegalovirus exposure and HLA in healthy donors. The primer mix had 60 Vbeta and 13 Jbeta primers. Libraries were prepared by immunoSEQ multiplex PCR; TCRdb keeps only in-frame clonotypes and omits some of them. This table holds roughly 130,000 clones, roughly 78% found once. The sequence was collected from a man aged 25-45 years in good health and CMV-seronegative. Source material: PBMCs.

CDR3 sequence (DNA): TGTGCCAGCAGTTTGACAGGGGACACTGAAGCTTTCTTT. Translation: CASSLTGDTEAFF. J is TRBJ1-1 and V is TRBV28; TRBD1 matches 8 bases. Germline V lookup: CDR1 MDHEN, CDR2 SYDVKM. The CDR3 is made up of 13 amino acids. Germline trimming cut 3 bases from V and 3 bases from J; bases unmatched to any gene: 0.